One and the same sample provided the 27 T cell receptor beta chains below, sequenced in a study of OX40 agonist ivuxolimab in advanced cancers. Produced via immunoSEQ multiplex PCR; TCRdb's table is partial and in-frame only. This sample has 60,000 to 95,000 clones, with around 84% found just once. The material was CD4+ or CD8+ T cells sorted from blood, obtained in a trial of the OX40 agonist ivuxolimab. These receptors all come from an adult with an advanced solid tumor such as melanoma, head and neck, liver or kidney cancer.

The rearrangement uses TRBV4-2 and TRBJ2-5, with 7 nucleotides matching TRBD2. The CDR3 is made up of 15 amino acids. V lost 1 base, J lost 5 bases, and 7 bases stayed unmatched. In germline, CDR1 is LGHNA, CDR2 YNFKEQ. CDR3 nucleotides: TGTGCCAGCAGCCAAGTCGGGGACTACGCCGAGACCCAGTACTTC. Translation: CASSQVGDYAETQYF.

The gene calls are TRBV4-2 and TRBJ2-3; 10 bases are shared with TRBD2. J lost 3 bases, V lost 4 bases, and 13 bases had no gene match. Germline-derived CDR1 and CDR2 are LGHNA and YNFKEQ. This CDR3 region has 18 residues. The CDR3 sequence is CASSLTGGVAGGTDTQYF. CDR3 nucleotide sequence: TGTGCCAGCAGCCTCACCGGGGGGGTAGCGGGAGGTACAGATACGCAGTATTTT.

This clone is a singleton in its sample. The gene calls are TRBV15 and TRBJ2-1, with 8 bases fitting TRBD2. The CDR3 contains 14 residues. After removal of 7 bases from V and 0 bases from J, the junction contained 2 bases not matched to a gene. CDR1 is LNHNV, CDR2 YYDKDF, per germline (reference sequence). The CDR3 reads CATNSGDSYNEQFF. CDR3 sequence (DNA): TGTGCCACCAATAGCGGGGACTCCTACAATGAGCAGTTCTTC.

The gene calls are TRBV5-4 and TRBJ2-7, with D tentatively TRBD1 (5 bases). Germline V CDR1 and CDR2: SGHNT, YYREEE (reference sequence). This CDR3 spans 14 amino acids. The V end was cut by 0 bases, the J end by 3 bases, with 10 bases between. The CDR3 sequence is CASSLGQQYYEQYF. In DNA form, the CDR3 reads TGTGCCAGCAGCTTGGGACAGCAATACTACGAGCAGTACTTC.

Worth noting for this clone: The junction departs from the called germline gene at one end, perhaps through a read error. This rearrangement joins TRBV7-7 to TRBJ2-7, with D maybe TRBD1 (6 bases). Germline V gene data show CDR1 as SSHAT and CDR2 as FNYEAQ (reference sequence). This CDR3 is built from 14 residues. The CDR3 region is CASSPDRSSYEQYF. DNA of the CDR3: TGTGCTAGCAGCCCAGACAGGAGCTCCTACGAGCAGTACTTC. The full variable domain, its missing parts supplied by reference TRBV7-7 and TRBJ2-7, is GAGVSQSPRYKVTKRGQDVTLRCDPISSHATLYWYQQALGQGPEFLTYFNYEAQPDKSGLPSDRFSAERPEGSISTLTIQRTEQRDSAMYRCASSPDRSSYEQYFGPGTRLTVT.

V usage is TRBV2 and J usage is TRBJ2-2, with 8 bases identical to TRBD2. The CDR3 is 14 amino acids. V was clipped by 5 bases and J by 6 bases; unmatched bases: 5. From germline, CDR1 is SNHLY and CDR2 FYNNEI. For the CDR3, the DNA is TGTGCCAGCAGTAGGGGGACTAGTCCCGGGGAGCTGTTTTTT. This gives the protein CASSRGTSPGELFF.

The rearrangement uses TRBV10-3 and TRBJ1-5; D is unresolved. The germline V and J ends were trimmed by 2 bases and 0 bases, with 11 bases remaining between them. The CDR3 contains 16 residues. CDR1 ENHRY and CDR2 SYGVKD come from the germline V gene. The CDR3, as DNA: TGTGCCATCAGTGAGAGCGAATTTAATAGCAATCAGCCCCAGCATTTT. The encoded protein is CAISESEFNSNQPQHF.

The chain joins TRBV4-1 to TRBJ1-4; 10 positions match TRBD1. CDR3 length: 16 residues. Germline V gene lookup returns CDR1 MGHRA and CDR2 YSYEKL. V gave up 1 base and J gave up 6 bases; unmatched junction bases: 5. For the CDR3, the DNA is TGCGCCAGCAGCCAAGGGACAGGGGGAGCGGATGAAAAACTGTTTTTT. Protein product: CASSQGTGGADEKLFF.

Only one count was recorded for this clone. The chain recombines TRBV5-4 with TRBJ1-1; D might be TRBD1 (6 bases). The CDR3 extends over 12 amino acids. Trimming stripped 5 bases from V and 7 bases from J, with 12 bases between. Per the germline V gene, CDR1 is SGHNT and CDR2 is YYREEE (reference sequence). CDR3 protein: CASSPGTSEAFF. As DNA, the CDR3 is TGTGCCAGCAGTCCCGGGACAAGTGAAGCTTTCTTT.

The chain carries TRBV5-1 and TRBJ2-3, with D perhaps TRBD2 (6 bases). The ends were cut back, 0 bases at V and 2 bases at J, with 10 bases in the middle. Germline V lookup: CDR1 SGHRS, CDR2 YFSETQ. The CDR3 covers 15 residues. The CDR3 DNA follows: TGCGCCAGCAGCTTGGGGACTATCCACACAGATACGCAGTATTTT. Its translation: CASSLGTIHTDTQYF.

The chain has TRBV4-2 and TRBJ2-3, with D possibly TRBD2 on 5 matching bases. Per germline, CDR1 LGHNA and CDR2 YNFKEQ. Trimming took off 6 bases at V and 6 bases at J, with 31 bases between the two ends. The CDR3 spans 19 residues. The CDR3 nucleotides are TGTGCCAGCAGTCGATCTACGGGGTTAGGAGCCTTGGTAACTGATACGCAGTATTTT. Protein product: CASSRSTGLGALVTDTQYF.

CDR3 protein: CASSKITGNYGYTF. In DNA, the CDR3 is TGTGCCAGCAGTAAAATAACAGGGAACTATGGCTACACCTTC. The J gene is TRBJ1-2, the V gene TRBV28; the D gene is possibly TRBD1 (6 bases). Looked up from germline, CDR1 is MDHEN and CDR2 is SYDVKM. The length of the CDR3 is 14 residues. Trimming took off 5 bases at V and 2 bases at J, with 12 bases between the two ends.

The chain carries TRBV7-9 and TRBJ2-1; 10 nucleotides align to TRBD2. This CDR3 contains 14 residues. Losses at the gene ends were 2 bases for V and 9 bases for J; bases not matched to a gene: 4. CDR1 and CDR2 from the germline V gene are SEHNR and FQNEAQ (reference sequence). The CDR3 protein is CASSLIGLAVEQFF. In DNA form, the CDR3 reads TGTGCCAGCAGCTTAATCGGACTAGCGGTTGAGCAGTTCTTC.

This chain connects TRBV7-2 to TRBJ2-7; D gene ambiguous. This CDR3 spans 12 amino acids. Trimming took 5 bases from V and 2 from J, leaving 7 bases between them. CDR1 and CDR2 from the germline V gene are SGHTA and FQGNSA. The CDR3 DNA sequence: TGTGCCAGCAGCCCCGAGGCCTACGAGCAGTACTTC. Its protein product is CASSPEAYEQYF.

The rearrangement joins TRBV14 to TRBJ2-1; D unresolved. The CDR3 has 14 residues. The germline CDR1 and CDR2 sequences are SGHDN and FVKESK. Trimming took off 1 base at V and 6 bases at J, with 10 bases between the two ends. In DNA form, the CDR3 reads TGTGCCAGCAGCCAAGCCGCGCTCACCAATGAGCAGTTCTTC. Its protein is CASSQAALTNEQFF.

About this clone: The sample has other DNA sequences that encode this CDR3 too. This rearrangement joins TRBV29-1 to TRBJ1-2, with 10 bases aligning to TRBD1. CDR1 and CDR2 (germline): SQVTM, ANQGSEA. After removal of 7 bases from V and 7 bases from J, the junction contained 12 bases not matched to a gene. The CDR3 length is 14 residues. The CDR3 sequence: CSARQGAGGGGYTF. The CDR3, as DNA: TGCAGCGCAAGACAGGGGGCCGGGGGAGGTGGCTACACCTTC.

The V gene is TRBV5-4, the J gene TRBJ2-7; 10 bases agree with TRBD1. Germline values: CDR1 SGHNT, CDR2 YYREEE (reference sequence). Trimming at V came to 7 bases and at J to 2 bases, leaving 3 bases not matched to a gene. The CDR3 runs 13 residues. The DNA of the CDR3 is TGTGCCAGCCGGGACAGGGGTGCCTACGAGCAGTACTTC. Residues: CASRDRGAYEQYF.

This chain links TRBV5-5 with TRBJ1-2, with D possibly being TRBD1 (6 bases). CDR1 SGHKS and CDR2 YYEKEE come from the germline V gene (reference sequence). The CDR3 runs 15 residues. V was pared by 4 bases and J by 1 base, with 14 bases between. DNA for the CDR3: TGTGCCAGCAGCCCGGGCGGGGGACATAACTATGGCTACACCTTC. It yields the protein CASSPGGGHNYGYTF.

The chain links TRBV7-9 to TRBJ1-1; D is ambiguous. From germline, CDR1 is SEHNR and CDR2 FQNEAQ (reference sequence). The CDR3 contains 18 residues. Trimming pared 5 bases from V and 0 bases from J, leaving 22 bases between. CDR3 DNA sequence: TGTGCCAGCAGCCCTATACCTCGTGTGGATCTGGTGAACACTGAAGCTTTCTTT. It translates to CASSPIPRVDLVNTEAFF.

The CDR3 nucleotides are TGTGCCAGTAGTCCGGGGACTACAGGGGAGACCCAGTACTTC. Its protein is CASSPGTTGETQYF. The rearrangement links TRBV19 to TRBJ2-5; maybe TRBD2 (7 bases). CDR1 and CDR2 (germline): LNHDA, SQIVND (reference sequence). Trimming stripped 5 bases from V and 5 bases from J, with 15 bases between. This CDR3 region has 14 residues.

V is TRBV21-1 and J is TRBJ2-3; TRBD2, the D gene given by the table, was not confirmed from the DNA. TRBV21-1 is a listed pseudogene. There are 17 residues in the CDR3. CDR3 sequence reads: CASSRLPGLDSTDTQYF. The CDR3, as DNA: TGTGCCAGCAGCAGACTACCGGGACTAGATTCCACAGATACGCAGTATTTT.

The CDR3 DNA follows: TGTGCCAGCAGTTTGGCCAGAGGTGGGGACACCATATATTTT. Translated, it gives CASSLARGGDTIYF. The chain carries TRBV28 and TRBJ1-3; D is undetermined. V was trimmed by 3 bases and J by 8 bases, leaving 14 bases between them. There are 14 residues in the CDR3. Germline assignment: CDR1 MDHEN and CDR2 SYDVKM.

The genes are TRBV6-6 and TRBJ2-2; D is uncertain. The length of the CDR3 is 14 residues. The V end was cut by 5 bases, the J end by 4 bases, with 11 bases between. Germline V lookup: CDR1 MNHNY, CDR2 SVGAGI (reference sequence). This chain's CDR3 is CASSPQRGTGELFF. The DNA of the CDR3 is TGTGCCAGCAGTCCTCAGCGAGGCACCGGGGAGCTGTTTTTT.

The CDR3 bases are TGCGCCAGCAGCTTATTAGCGGGAGGTCAAAACATTCAGTACTTC. Protein: CASSLLAGGQNIQYF. V and J are TRBV5-1 and TRBJ2-4, with 10 nucleotides matching TRBD2. The V segment lost 2 bases and the J segment 5 bases; nucleotides outside the gene matches: 4. Germline CDR1 SGHRS, CDR2 YFSETQ. The CDR3 has 15 residues.

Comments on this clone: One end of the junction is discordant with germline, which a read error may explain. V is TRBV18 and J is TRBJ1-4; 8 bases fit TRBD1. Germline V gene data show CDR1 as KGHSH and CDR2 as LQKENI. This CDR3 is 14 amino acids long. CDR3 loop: CASSEDRGNEKLFF. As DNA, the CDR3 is TGTGCCAGCTCAGAAGACAGGGGAAATGAGAAACTGTTTTTT.

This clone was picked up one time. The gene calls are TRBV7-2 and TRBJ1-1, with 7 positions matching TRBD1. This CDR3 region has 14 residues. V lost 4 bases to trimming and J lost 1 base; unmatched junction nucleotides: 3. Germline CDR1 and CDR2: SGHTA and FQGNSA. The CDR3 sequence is CASSSYRGNTEAFF. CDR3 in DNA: TGTGCCAGCAGCTCATACAGGGGGAACACTGAAGCTTTCTTT.

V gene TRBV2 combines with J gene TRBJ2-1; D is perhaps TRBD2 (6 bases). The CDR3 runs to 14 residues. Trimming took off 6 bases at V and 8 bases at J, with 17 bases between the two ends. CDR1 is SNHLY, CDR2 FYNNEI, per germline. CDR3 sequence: CASRGLTPFDEQFF. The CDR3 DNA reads TGTGCCAGCAGGGGACTCACGCCTTTCGATGAGCAGTTCTTC.